The subject of this entry is one T cell receptor (beta chain). This entry is derived from a study of blood T cell repertoires in COVID-19. Cohorts were assigned according to the clinical history that participants reported. Some clones are missing from TCRdb's copy, which holds only in-frame ones; the method was immunoSEQ multiplex PCR. The repertoire has hundreds of thousands of clones, 84% of them found once; the top ten carry about 6.6%. The CDR3 runs 15 residues. V lost 1 base, J lost 1 base, and 6 bases stayed unmatched. The germline CDR1 and CDR2 sequences are GTSNPN and SVGIG (reference sequence).

Sequenced input: PBMCs or T cells enriched from blood (not recorded which). The receptor was derived from a woman aged 40 to 50 who had recovered from COVID-19. The V gene is TRBV30, the J gene TRBJ1-2, with 7 bases aligning to TRBD1. The CDR3 DNA reads TGTGCCTGGAGTGACTGGGGGACAGATAACTATGGCTACACCTTC. The encoded protein is CAWSDWGTDNYGYTF.